One and the same sample provided the 28 T cell receptor beta chains below, sequenced in a study of blood T cell repertoires in COVID-19. Libraries were prepared by immunoSEQ multiplex PCR; TCRdb keeps only in-frame clonotypes and omits some of them. The sample contains approximately 280,000 clones, roughly 80% of which appear only once. The sample consisted of peripheral blood. The receptors shown here come from a human donor with COVID-19, enrolled during active disease. The donor label of this sample is uncertain.

The chain recombines TRBV6-5 with TRBJ1-1; D is perhaps TRBD1 (6 bases). Germline assignment: CDR1 MNHEY and CDR2 SVGAGI. The ends were cut back, 0 bases at V and 4 bases at J, with 9 bases in the middle. This CDR3 contains 14 residues. The CDR3: CASSYSGGRTEAFF. The CDR3 coding sequence is TGTGCCAGCAGTTACTCGGGGGGGCGCACTGAAGCTTTCTTT.

This clone has only one observation. The chain links TRBV27 to TRBJ1-2; D remains ambiguous. Trimming pared 2 bases from V and 0 bases from J, leaving 4 bases between. CDR1 and CDR2 from the germline V gene are MNHEY and SMNVEV (reference sequence). The CDR3 contains 13 residues. CDR3 DNA: TGTGCCAGCAGTTTAACAGCTAACTATGGCTACACCTTC. Amino acids: CASSLTANYGYTF.

The genes are TRBV5-1 and TRBJ2-7, with 8 bases lining up with TRBD1. J lost 2 bases, V lost 4 bases, and 8 bases had no gene match. Germline lookup yields CDR1 SGHRS and CDR2 YFSETQ. The CDR3 totals 15 residues. The CDR3 sequence is CASSPGQAKTYEQYF. The CDR3 bases are TGCGCCAGCAGCCCGGGACAGGCAAAGACCTACGAGCAGTACTTC.

V and J are TRBV27 and TRBJ2-1, with TRBD1 identical over 8 bases. Germline CDR1 and CDR2: MNHEY and SMNVEV (reference sequence). J lost 4 bases, V lost 2 bases, and 4 bases had no gene match. The CDR3 spans 15 residues. As DNA, the CDR3 is TGTGCCAGCAGTTTAGCACAGGGGGGATACAATGAGCAGTTCTTC. The encoded protein is CASSLAQGGYNEQFF.

The chain has TRBV30 and TRBJ1-5; the D is unclear. Germline CDR1 GTSNPN, CDR2 SVGIG (reference sequence). Trimming shortened V by 0 bases and J by 5 bases, and 8 bases separated the two germline ends. This CDR3 has 13 residues. In nucleotides, the CDR3 is TGTGCCTGGAGTGTAACGCGATATCAGCCCCAGCATTTT. As protein: CAWSVTRYQPQHF.

The chain combines TRBV5-1 with TRBJ1-2; TRBD1 aligns across 11 bases. After removal of 4 bases from V and 7 bases from J, the junction contained 12 bases not matched to a gene. CDR1 is SGHRS and CDR2 is YFSETQ in the germline V gene. The CDR3 is 16 residues long. In DNA, the CDR3 is TGCGCCAGCAGCGTTCGGACAGGGGGCCTTGACTCTGGCTACACCTTC. It encodes CASSVRTGGLDSGYTF.

This chain joins TRBV27 and TRBJ2-7; 8 nucleotides line up with TRBD2. Germline V gene data show CDR1 as MNHEY and CDR2 as SMNVEV (reference sequence). This CDR3 has 16 amino acids. Losses at the gene ends were 7 bases for V and 5 bases for J; bases not matched to a gene: 16. Here the CDR3 reads CASINLGAGGWNEQYF. In DNA form, the CDR3 reads TGTGCCAGCATCAACCTCGGGGCGGGAGGTTGGAACGAGCAGTACTTC.

The rearrangement links TRBV29-1 to TRBJ1-1; D call uncertain. Trimming removed 5 bases at V and 0 bases at J, with 13 bases between. The CDR3 totals 14 residues. The germline gives CDR1 SQVTM, CDR2 ANQGSEA. The CDR3 nucleotides are TGCAGCGTTCCAGGTCCTACCATGAACACTGAAGCTTTCTTT. It codes for CSVPGPTMNTEAFF.

This clone was detected a few times. The chain recombines TRBV4-1 with TRBJ2-2, with 12 bases lining up with TRBD1. Germline lookup yields CDR1 MGHRA and CDR2 YSYEKL. The CDR3 runs 17 residues. J gave up 6 bases and V 1 base, and 6 bases lay outside the gene matches. This chain's CDR3 is CASSQVAGQGAPGELFF. The CDR3, as DNA: TGCGCCAGCAGCCAAGTCGCGGGACAGGGGGCGCCCGGGGAGCTGTTTTTT.

The CDR3 DNA reads as TGTGCCACCAGTGATAGTAGCGCCACATCCTACAATGAGCAGTTCTTC. Its translation: CATSDSSATSYNEQFF. This chain links TRBV24-1 with TRBJ2-1; possibly TRBD2 for D (5 bases). V was clipped by 3 bases and J by 1 base, with 12 bases between them. Germline CDR1 and CDR2: KGHDR and SFDVKD. The CDR3 spans 16 residues.

The V call is TRBV9, the J call TRBJ2-1, with TRBD2 as a possible D gene (5 bases). This CDR3 comprises 15 residues. With 2 bases removed from V and 4 bases from J, the gap between germline ends came to 13 bases. Germline V gene data show CDR1 as SGDLS and CDR2 as YYNGEE. The CDR3 DNA sequence: TGTGCCAGCAGCGTGGATGAGGGCGCGTACAATGAGCAGTTCTTC. Residues: CASSVDEGAYNEQFF. Full variable domain (rest looked up from reference TRBV9 and TRBJ2-1): DSGVTQTPKHLITATGQRVTLRCSPRSGDLSVYWYQQSLDQGLQFLIQYYNGEERAKGNILERFSAQQFPDLHSELNLSSLELGDSALYFCASSVDEGAYNEQFFGPGTRLTVL.

The chain employs TRBV6-6 and TRBJ1-6, with D possibly being TRBD1 (5 bases). The ends were cut back, 9 bases at V and 9 bases at J, with 12 bases in the middle. CDR1 MNHNY and CDR2 SVGAGI come from the germline V gene (reference sequence). This CDR3 spans 12 amino acids. CDR3 nucleotides: TGTGCCAGTACCCGTAGGGGTTCACCCCTCCACTTT. Encoded protein: CASTRRGSPLHF.

Here the CDR3 DNA reads TGTGCCAGCAGTCACAGGGAAACCTATGGCTACACCTTC. Its protein is CASSHRETYGYTF. The chain links TRBV12-3 or TRBV12-4 to TRBJ1-2, with D perhaps matching TRBD1 (6 bases). The length of the CDR3 is 13 residues. Trimming removed 5 bases from V and 4 bases from J, with 11 bases in between.

The V and J genes are TRBV3-1 (or the pseudogene TRBV3-2) and TRBJ1-3; 8 bases agree with TRBD1. The CDR3 is 18 amino acids. Germline lookup yields CDR1 LGHDT and CDR2 YNNKEL (reference sequence). Germline trimming cut 1 base from V and 0 bases from J; bases unmatched to any gene: 8. The CDR3 coding sequence is TGTGCCAGCAGCCAAGGGACAGGGTTCGGGGGCTCTGGAAACACCATATATTTT. Translating it yields CASSQGTGFGGSGNTIYF.

This chain connects TRBV3-1 (or the pseudogene TRBV3-2) to TRBJ2-2, with 7 bases matching TRBD2. The germline gives CDR1 LGHDT, CDR2 YNNKEL (reference sequence). V shed 1 base, J shed 6 bases, and the junction held 5 bases outside the gene matches. There are 15 residues in the CDR3. The CDR3 DNA follows: TGTGCCAGCAGCCAAGTGCGGCTAGCGGCCGGGGAGCTGTTTTTT. This translates into CASSQVRLAAGELFF.

This rearrangement joins TRBV27 to TRBJ2-2, with 8 bases aligning to TRBD2. Trimming took 2 bases from V and 6 from J; bases not matched to a gene: 2. Germline lookup yields CDR1 MNHEY and CDR2 SMNVEV (reference sequence). The CDR3 consists of 14 residues. CDR3 nucleotides: TGTGCCAGCAGTTTAGGGACTAGGGCCGGGGAGCTGTTTTTT. This codes for CASSLGTRAGELFF.

The V gene is TRBV7-6, the J gene TRBJ1-2, with 8 bases fitting TRBD1. The germline gives CDR1 SGHVS, CDR2 FNYEAQ. V was pared by 5 bases and J by 3 bases, with 8 bases of the junction left unmatched. The CDR3 consists of 15 residues. CDR3 nucleotide sequence: TGTGCCAGCAGCCCACAGGACAGGGACTACTATGGCTACACCTTC. This translates into CASSPQDRDYYGYTF.

The chain is built from TRBV6-6 and TRBJ1-3, with TRBD1 matching 7 bases. The V segment lost 6 bases and the J segment 4 bases; nucleotides outside the gene matches: 6. Germline V gene data show CDR1 as MNHNY and CDR2 as SVGAGI (reference sequence). The CDR3 contains 14 residues. The CDR3 reads CASSSQGGGNTIYF. CDR3 bases: TGTGCCAGCAGCTCCCAAGGGGGCGGAAACACCATATATTTT.

The chain combines TRBV9 with TRBJ2-7; unclear D gene. The germline V and J ends were trimmed by 4 bases and 11 bases, with 10 bases remaining between them. The CDR3 length is 10 residues. Germline V lookup: CDR1 SGDLS, CDR2 YYNGEE. CDR3 sequence reads: CASSPQVEYF. CDR3 bases: TGTGCCAGCAGCCCCCAGGTGGAGTACTTC.

The gene calls are TRBV27 and TRBJ2-1; TRBD2 matches at 11 bases. This CDR3 has 15 residues. CDR1 is MNHEY, CDR2 SMNVEV, per germline (reference sequence). V gave up 5 bases and J gave up 3 bases; unmatched junction bases: 3. The CDR3 nucleotides read TGTGCCAGCAGTCGACTAGCGGGAAACTACAATGAGCAGTTCTTC. It yields the protein CASSRLAGNYNEQFF.

This clone was counted once. The chain has TRBV19 and TRBJ2-3, with D possibly matching TRBD1 (6 bases). The germline gives CDR1 LNHDA, CDR2 SQIVND (reference sequence). There are 18 residues in the CDR3. The V and J ends lost 4 bases and 0 bases respectively, with 20 bases between them. In nucleotides, the CDR3 is TGTGCCAGTAGTAACCTCAGGGGATCCTCCCCTAGCACAGATACGCAGTATTTT. Its translation is CASSNLRGSSPSTDTQYF.

The chain employs TRBV29-1 and TRBJ1-1; no reliable D call. CDR3 length: 13 residues. Germline lookup yields CDR1 SQVTM and CDR2 ANQGSEA. Trimming stripped 0 bases from V and 7 bases from J, with 12 bases between. The DNA of the CDR3 is TGCAGCGTTGAAGATCTTGGGAGTGGTGAAGCTTTCTTT. It encodes CSVEDLGSGEAFF.

V and J are TRBV28 and TRBJ2-3; TRBD1 aligns across 9 bases. The trim removed 5 bases at V and 4 bases at J, leaving 7 bases unmatched. The CDR3 totals 15 residues. The germline V gene has CDR1 MDHEN and CDR2 SYDVKM. Written as DNA, the CDR3 is TGTGCCAGCAGTGTCTCTGGGACAGGGTCAGATACGCAGTATTTT. Amino acid sequence: CASSVSGTGSDTQYF.

V is TRBV19 and J is TRBJ1-2, with a tentative D call TRBD1 (5 bases). The CDR3 totals 15 residues. Germline CDR1 LNHDA, CDR2 SQIVND (reference sequence). Trimming removed 2 bases at V and 6 bases at J, with 16 bases between. CDR3 nucleotides: TGTGCCAGTAGTATAATCGGGAGCAGGGAGGATGGCTACACCTTC. Protein sequence: CASSIIGSREDGYTF.

The chain carries TRBV11-3 and TRBJ2-1, with 12 bases aligning to TRBD2. Germline V lookup: CDR1 SGHNT, CDR2 YENEEA. The CDR3 is 15 amino acids. J lost 5 bases, V lost 3 bases, and 2 bases had no gene match. The CDR3 here is CASSLGLAGHNEQFF. The CDR3 bases are TGTGCCAGCAGCTTGGGACTAGCGGGCCACAATGAGCAGTTCTTC.

The rearrangement links TRBV3-1 (or the pseudogene TRBV3-2) to TRBJ2-2; no firm D call. The CDR3 has 12 amino acids. V was trimmed by 5 bases and J by 2 bases, leaving 3 bases between them. Per germline, CDR1 LGHDT and CDR2 YNNKEL (reference sequence). In DNA form, the CDR3 reads TGTGCCAGCAGCTATAACACCGGGGAGCTGTTTTTT. As protein: CASSYNTGELFF.

This clone was observed once. This chain uses TRBV5-1 with TRBJ2-3, with 11 bases matching TRBD2. This CDR3 is 15 amino acids long. CDR1 and CDR2 from the germline V gene are SGHRS and YFSETQ. Trimming cost V 2 bases and J 6 bases; bases outside gene matches: 5. The CDR3 coding sequence is TGCGCCAGCAGCTTCGCCGGGACTAGCGGTGATACGCAGTATTTT. It translates to CASSFAGTSGDTQYF.

The V gene is TRBV6-4, the J gene TRBJ1-5, with D possibly TRBD1 on 5 matching bases. V was cut by 5 bases and J by 7 bases, with 12 bases left in between. This CDR3 is 13 amino acids long. Per the germline V gene, CDR1 is MRHNA and CDR2 is SNTAGT. The CDR3 is CASSPSYRQPQHF. Here the CDR3 DNA reads TGTGCCAGCAGTCCAAGTTACAGGCAGCCCCAGCATTTT.